The present entry profiles one T cell receptor (beta chain) with its context. Its antigen remains unidentified. One end of the junction varies from germline; a read error may be responsible. The CDR3 regions of TCR beta were amplified from RNA transcripts. In the first-round RT-PCR of the TCR CDR3, the HTBI primer set was used. TCRdb re-analysed the multiplex PCR reads in MiXCR, keeping a single row per CDR3 protein. The profile shows approximately 700,000 distinct CDR3 sequences, roughly 15% of them singletons. The source of the sample is a study of T cells in Graves' hyperthyroidism and ophthalmopathy. Whole-study results and caveats: A 13 V-J signature model discriminated ophthalmopathy versus stable hyperthyroidism.

The CDR3 is 16 residues long. Sequencing was carried out using blood. The chain has TRBV12-3 or TRBV12-4 and TRBJ1-4; unclear D gene. The TCR sequence derives from a man aged 18 to 29 with Graves' hyperthyroidism. Here the CDR3 DNA reads TGTACCAGCAGTTTAGGGTCTGGACGCCGTAATGAAAAACTGTTTTTT. It codes for CTSSLGSGRRNEKLFF.